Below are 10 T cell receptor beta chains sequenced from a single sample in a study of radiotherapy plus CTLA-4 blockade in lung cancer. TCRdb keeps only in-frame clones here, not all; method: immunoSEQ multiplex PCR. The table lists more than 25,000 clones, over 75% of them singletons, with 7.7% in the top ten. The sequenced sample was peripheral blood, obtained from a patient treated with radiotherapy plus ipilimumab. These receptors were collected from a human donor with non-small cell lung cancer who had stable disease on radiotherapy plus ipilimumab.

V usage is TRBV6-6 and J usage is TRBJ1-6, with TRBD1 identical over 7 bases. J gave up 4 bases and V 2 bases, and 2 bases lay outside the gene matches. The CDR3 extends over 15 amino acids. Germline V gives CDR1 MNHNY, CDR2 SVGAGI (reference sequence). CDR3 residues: CASSYLGQYNSPLHF. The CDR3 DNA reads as TGTGCCAGCAGTTACCTGGGACAGTATAATTCACCCCTCCACTTT.

The CDR3 DNA sequence: TGTGCCAGCAGCCTGCGACAGGGGACGGAGACCCAGTACTTC. Protein sequence: CASSLRQGTETQYF. This chain uses TRBV5-6 with TRBJ2-5, with 8 nucleotides matching TRBD1. The CDR3 is made up of 14 amino acids. CDR1 is SGHDT, CDR2 YYEEEE, per germline. Trimming at V came to 4 bases and at J to 5 bases, leaving 7 bases not matched to a gene.

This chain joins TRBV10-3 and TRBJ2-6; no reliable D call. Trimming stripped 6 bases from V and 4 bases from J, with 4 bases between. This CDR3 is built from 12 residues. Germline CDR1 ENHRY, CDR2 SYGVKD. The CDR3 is CAIRAGANVLTF. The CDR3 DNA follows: TGTGCCATCAGGGCCGGGGCCAACGTCCTGACTTTC.

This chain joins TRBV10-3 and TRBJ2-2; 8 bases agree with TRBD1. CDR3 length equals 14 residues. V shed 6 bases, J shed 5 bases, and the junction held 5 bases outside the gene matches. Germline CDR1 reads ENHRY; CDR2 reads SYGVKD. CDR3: CAIRGQGATGELFF. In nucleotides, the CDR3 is TGTGCCATCAGGGGGCAGGGGGCGACCGGGGAGCTGTTTTTT.

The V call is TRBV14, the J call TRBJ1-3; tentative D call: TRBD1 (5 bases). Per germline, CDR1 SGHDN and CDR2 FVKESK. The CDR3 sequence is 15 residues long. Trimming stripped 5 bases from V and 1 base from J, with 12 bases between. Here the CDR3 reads CASSKMGGSGNTIYF. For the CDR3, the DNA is TGTGCCAGCAGCAAGATGGGGGGATCTGGAAACACCATATATTTT.

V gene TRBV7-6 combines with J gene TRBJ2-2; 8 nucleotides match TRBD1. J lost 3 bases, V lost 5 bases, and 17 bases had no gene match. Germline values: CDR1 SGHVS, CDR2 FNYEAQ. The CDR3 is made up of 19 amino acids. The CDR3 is CASSPRPALTGAYTGELFF. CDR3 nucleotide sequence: TGTGCCAGCAGCCCCCGACCCGCTTTGACAGGGGCTTACACCGGGGAGCTGTTTTTT. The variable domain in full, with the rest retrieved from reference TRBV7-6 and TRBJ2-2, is GAGVSQSPRYKVTKRGQDVALRCDPISGHVSLYWYRQALGQGPEFLTYFNYEAQQDKSGLPNDRFSAERPEGSISTLTIQRTEQRDSAMYRCASSPRPALTGAYTGELFFGEGSRLTVL.

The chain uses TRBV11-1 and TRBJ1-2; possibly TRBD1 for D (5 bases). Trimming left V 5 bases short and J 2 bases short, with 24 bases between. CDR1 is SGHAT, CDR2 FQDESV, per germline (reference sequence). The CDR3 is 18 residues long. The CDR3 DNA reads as TGTGCCAGCAGCCCGGCCCCATCCTCTTATCAGGGCAACTATGGCTACACCTTC. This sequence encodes CASSPAPSSYQGNYGYTF.

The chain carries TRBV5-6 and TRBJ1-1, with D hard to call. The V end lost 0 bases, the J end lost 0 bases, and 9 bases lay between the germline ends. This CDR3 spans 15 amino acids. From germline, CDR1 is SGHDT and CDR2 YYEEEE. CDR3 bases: TGTGCCAGCAGCTTGGGACGGACTTTGAACACTGAAGCTTTCTTT. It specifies CASSLGRTLNTEAFF.

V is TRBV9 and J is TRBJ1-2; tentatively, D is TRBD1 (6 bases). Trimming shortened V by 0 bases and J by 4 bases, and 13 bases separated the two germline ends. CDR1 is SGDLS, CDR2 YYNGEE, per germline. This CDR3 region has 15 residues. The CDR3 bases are TGTGCCAGCAGCGTAGGACAGGAGCCTTTCTATGGCTACACCTTC. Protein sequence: CASSVGQEPFYGYTF.

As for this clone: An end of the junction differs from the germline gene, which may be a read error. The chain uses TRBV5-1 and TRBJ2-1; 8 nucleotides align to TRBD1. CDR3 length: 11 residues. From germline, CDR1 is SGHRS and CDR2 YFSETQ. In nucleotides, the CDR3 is TGCGCCAGCGGGGCGACAGGGGAAAGAATCTTC. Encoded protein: CASGATGERIF. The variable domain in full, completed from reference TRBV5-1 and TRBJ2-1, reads KAGVTQTPRYLIKTRGQQVTLSCSPISGHRSVSWYQQTPGQGLQFLFEYFSETQRNKGNFPGRFSGRQFSNSRSEMNVSTLELGDSALYLCASGATGERIFGPGTRLTVL.